Listed below are T cell receptor beta chains from one sample, sequenced in a study of PD-1 blockade in classical Hodgkin lymphoma. TCRdb keeps only in-frame clones here, not all; method: immunoSEQ multiplex PCR. The data show fewer than 15,000 clones, 55% to 65% seen once. Sequences were derived from peripheral blood mononuclear cells (PBMCs), sampled at baseline. The receptors originated from a human donor with classical Hodgkin lymphoma. CDR3s include the opening cysteine and the closing phenylalanine or tryptophan. The D gene is left open where the match is weak. For some rows the clone size is stated as once, few or many, or as a class when expanded; others skip it.

j_call,d_call,v_call,clone_size,cdr3_aa,cdr3_nt
TRBJ1-1,.,TRBV6-1,large,CASSATAGTYRTEAFF,TGTGCCAGCAGTGCGACAGCCGGGACATATCGTACTGAAGCTTTCTTT
TRBJ2-1,.,TRBV18,.,CASSPPKGNGRYNEQFF,TGTGCCAGCTCACCACCGAAAGGGAACGGGCGGTACAATGAGCAGTTCTTC
TRBJ2-7,.,TRBV6-8,few,CASSYVDRESEQYF,TGTGCCAGCAGTTACGTTGACCGTGAGTCCGAGCAGTACTTC
TRBJ2-7,.,TRBV30,once,CAWSVDPLLRGFSYEQYF,TGTGCCTGGAGTGTAGATCCCCTCTTACGGGGATTCTCCTACGAGCAGTACTTC
TRBJ2-2,TRBD2,TRBV12-5,.,CASGPTGGRLFF,TGTGCTAGTGGTCCCACGGGGGGGCGGCTGTTTTTT
TRBJ1-1,.,TRBV5-6,.,CASSSVGATFRDPEAFF,TGTGCCAGCAGCAGCGTGGGGGCCACCTTCCGGGACCCTGAAGCTTTCTTT
TRBJ2-5,.,TRBV28,.,CASSLDQETQYF,TGTGCCAGCAGTTTAGACCAAGAGACCCAGTACTTC
TRBJ1-2,.,TRBV7-3,.,CASSFRGVYGYTF,TGTGCCAGCAGCTTCCGGGGCGTCTATGGCTACACCTTC
TRBJ2-7,TRBD2,TRBV6-1,few,CASSDGSSGSYEQYF,TGTGCCAGCAGTGACGGGTCTAGCGGGAGTTACGAGCAGTACTTC
TRBJ2-5,TRBD2,TRBV2,.,CASRIGLAGDQETQYF,TGTGCCAGCAGAATCGGACTAGCGGGCGACCAAGAGACCCAGTACTTC
TRBJ2-1,TRBD2,TRBV6-4,.,CASSDSGSWAYNEQFF,TGTGCCAGCAGTGACAGCGGGAGTTGGGCCTACAATGAGCAGTTCTTC
TRBJ1-1,.,TRBV2,.,CASSDRDTEAFF,TGTGCCAGCTCGGACAGAGACACTGAAGCTTTCTTT
TRBJ2-7,TRBD2,TRBV10-1,.,CASSESQREYQQYF,TGCGCCAGCAGTGAATCCCAGCGGGAGTATCAGCAGTACTTC
TRBJ1-2,.,TRBV5-6,.,CASSLRGASNYRGYTF,TGTGCCAGCAGCTTGAGAGGGGCGTCAAACTATCGTGGCTACACCTTC
TRBJ2-1,.,TRBV5-6,few,CASTPSAGLSGRNEQFF,TGTGCCAGCACTCCATCAGCCGGACTCTCTGGTAGGAATGAGCAGTTCTTC
TRBJ1-1,.,TRBV7-9,.,CASSLVVTGNTEAFF,TGTGCCAGCAGCTTAGTGGTGACGGGGAACACTGAAGCTTTCTTT
TRBJ1-4,.,TRBV27,few,CASSVSRREKLFF,TGTGCCAGCAGTGTTTCAAGGAGGGAAAAACTGTTTTTT
TRBJ2-1,.,TRBV5-4,.,CASSFDSNEQFF,TGTGCCAGCAGCTTCGACAGCAATGAGCAGTTCTTC
TRBJ1-6,.,TRBV25-1,.,CATTDSSYNSPLHF,TGTGCCACCACGGATAGCTCCTATAATTCACCCCTCCACTTT
TRBJ2-1,.,TRBV21-1,.,CASSKEGKRKTLVISGRAYNEQFF,TGTGCCAGCAGCAAAGAGGGCAAAAGGAAAACTCTTGTCATAAGCGGGAGGGCCTACAATGAGCAGTTCTTC
TRBJ1-5,TRBD1,TRBV28,.,CASSAGQHSNQPQHF,TGTGCCAGCAGCGCGGGACAGCATAGCAATCAGCCCCAGCATTTT
TRBJ2-2,TRBD2,TRBV7-9,few,CASSPTLAGVLTGELFF,TGTGCCAGCAGCCCCACTCTAGCGGGAGTTTTAACCGGGGAGCTGTTTTTT
TRBJ2-3,TRBD2,TRBV29-1,.,CSVEGLAGVSDTQYF,TGCAGCGTTGAAGGCCTAGCGGGAGTGTCAGATACGCAGTATTTT
TRBJ2-3,.,TRBV19,.,CASSMGLYTDTQYF,TGTGCCAGTAGTATGGGGTTGTACACAGATACGCAGTATTTT
TRBJ2-7,.,TRBV14,.,CASSQVGLTYEQYF,TGTGCCAGCAGCCAAGTCGGCTTGACCTACGAGCAGTACTTC
TRBJ2-5,TRBD2,TRBV19,.,CASSIWASGRKETQYF,TGTGCCAGTAGTATATGGGCTAGCGGGAGAAAAGAGACCCAGTACTTC
TRBJ2-2,TRBD2,TRBV10-3,medium-sized,CAISVSGPPQNTGELFF,TGTGCCATCAGTGTTAGCGGGCCACCGCAGAACACCGGGGAGCTGTTTTTT
TRBJ2-7,TRBD2,TRBV5-4,.,CASSFGLAGLGEQYF,TGTGCCAGCAGCTTTGGACTAGCGGGCCTTGGTGAGCAGTACTTC
TRBJ2-3,.,TRBV5-1,.,CASSRYTGAVGGLSTDTQYF,TGCGCCAGCAGCCGGTATACGGGGGCGGTTGGCGGCCTTAGCACAGATACGCAGTATTTT
TRBJ2-7,TRBD2,TRBV19,few,CASRPASGSYEQYF,TGTGCCAGTAGGCCGGCTAGCGGTTCCTACGAGCAGTACTTC
TRBJ2-7,TRBD2,TRBV13,.,CASRDQRGPYEQYF,TGTGCCAGCAGGGACCAGCGGGGACCCTACGAGCAGTACTTC
TRBJ1-2,TRBD1,TRBV27,.,CASSTLGYATGPNESGYTF,TGTGCCAGCAGTACCTTAGGTTATGCGACAGGGCCGAATGAAAGTGGCTACACCTTC
TRBJ2-7,.,TRBV28,.,CASSFVGQTYEQYF,TGTGCCAGCAGTTTCGTCGGACAAACCTACGAGCAGTACTTC
TRBJ2-2,TRBD1,TRBV27,once,CASSWGTVNTGELFF,TGTGCCAGCAGTTGGGGGACAGTAAACACCGGGGAGCTGTTTTTT
TRBJ2-1,TRBD2,TRBV15,.,CATSRGGLATYNEQFF,TGTGCCACCAGCAGAGGAGGACTAGCGACCTACAATGAGCAGTTCTTC
TRBJ1-4,.,TRBV9,.,CASSPIGTPEEKLFF,TGTGCCAGCAGCCCGATCGGGACACCGGAGGAAAAACTGTTTTTT
TRBJ2-5,TRBD1,TRBV5-1,.,CASSLDPGQELVETQYF,TGCGCCAGCAGCTTGGACCCGGGACAGGAGTTAGTAGAGACCCAGTACTTC
TRBJ2-7,TRBD1,TRBV2,.,CASNSVTGGYEQYF,TGTGCCAGCAACTCTGTGACAGGGGGCTACGAGCAGTACTTC
TRBJ2-3,TRBD1,TRBV5-4,.,CASSSGTGGDTQYF,TGTGCCAGCAGTTCAGGAACAGGGGGAGATACGCAGTATTTT
TRBJ1-1,TRBD1,TRBV7-2,once,CASSLGQGTEAFF,TGTGCCAGCAGCCTCGGACAGGGCACTGAAGCTTTCTTT
TRBJ1-1,.,TRBV5-6,large,CASSFNGEDTEAFF,TGTGCCAGCAGCTTTAATGGTGAGGACACTGAAGCTTTCTTT
TRBJ1-1,TRBD1,TRBV10-3,.,CAISESGGAYTEAFF,TGTGCCATCAGTGAATCAGGGGGCGCCTACACTGAAGCTTTCTTT
TRBJ1-2,TRBD1,TRBV7-3,medium-sized,CASSEGQSYGYTF,TGTGCCAGCAGCGAGGGACAGAGTTATGGCTACACCTTC
TRBJ2-7,TRBD2,TRBV6-7,.,CASPPGTRGGYEQYF,TGTGCCAGCCCCCCAGGGACCCGCGGGGGGTACGAGCAGTACTTC
TRBJ1-1,.,TRBV19,few,CASSINSGPEAFF,TGTGCCAGTAGTATCAATAGCGGACCTGAAGCTTTCTTT
TRBJ1-6,.,TRBV27,medium-sized,CASGDLNSPLHF,TGTGCCAGCGGAGACCTAAATTCACCCCTCCACTTT
TRBJ1-1,.,TRBV7-9,.,CASSPGRGGSTEAFF,TGTGCCAGCAGCCCAGGACGAGGTGGGTCCACTGAAGCTTTCTTT
TRBJ2-5,TRBD1,TRBV5-4,.,CASSLAGQGRQETQYF,TGTGCCAGCAGCTTGGCGGGACAGGGAAGGCAAGAGACCCAGTACTTC
TRBJ2-3,.,TRBV5-1,.,CASSLDGSDTQYF,TGCGCCAGCAGCTTGGACGGTTCCGATACGCAGTATTTT
TRBJ2-5,.,TRBV28,.,CASSLGEVRETQYF,TGTGCCAGCAGTTTGGGGGAGGTGCGGGAGACCCAGTACTTC
TRBJ2-1,TRBD2,TRBV2,.,CASNPLAGVSHEQFF,TGTGCCAGCAATCCCCTAGCGGGAGTCTCCCATGAGCAGTTCTTC
TRBJ2-7,.,TRBV15,.,CATSGSRYEQYF,TGTGCCACCAGCGGGAGTAGGTACGAGCAGTACTTC
TRBJ2-3,.,TRBV11-1,.,CASSRSGRTDTQYF,TGTGCCAGCAGCAGGTCCGGCCGCACAGATACGCAGTATTTT
TRBJ2-3,.,TRBV27,few,CASSFTRGPESDTQYF,TGTGCCAGCAGTTTTACCCGGGGCCCCGAGTCAGATACGCAGTATTTT
TRBJ2-3,.,TRBV28,.,CASSLGGGLASTDTQYF,TGTGCCAGCAGTTTAGGGGGCGGGCTAGCGAGCACAGATACGCAGTATTTT